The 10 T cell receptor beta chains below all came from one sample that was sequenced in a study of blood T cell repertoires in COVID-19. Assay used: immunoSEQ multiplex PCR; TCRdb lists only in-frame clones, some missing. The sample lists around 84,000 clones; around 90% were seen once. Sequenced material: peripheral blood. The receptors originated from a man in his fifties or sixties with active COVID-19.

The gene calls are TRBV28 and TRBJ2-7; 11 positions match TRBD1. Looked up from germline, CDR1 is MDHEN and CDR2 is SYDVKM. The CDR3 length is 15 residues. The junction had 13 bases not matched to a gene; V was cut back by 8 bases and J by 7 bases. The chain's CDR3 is CASRGGGQGAEEQYF. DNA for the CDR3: TGTGCCAGCCGGGGGGGAGGACAGGGGGCGGAAGAGCAGTACTTC.

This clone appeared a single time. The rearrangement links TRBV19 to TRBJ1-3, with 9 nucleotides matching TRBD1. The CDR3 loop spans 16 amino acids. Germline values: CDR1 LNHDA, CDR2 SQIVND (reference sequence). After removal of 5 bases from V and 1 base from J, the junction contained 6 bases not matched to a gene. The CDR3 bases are TGTGCCAGTAGTCCCGGGACAGGGACATCTGGAAACACCATATATTTT. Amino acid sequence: CASSPGTGTSGNTIYF.

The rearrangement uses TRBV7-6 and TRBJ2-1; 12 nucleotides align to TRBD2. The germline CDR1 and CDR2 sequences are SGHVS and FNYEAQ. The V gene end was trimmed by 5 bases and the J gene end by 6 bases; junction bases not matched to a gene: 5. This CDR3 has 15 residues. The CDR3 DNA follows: TGTGCCAGCAGCCTCGGACTAGCGGGGTCCAATGAGCAGTTCTTC. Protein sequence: CASSLGLAGSNEQFF.

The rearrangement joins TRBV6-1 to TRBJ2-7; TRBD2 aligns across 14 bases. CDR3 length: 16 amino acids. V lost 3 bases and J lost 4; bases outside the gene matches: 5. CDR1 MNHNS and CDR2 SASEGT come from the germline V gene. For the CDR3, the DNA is TGTGCCAGCAGTGACGGGACTAGCGGGAGTAGGTACGAGCAGTACTTC. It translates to CASSDGTSGSRYEQYF.

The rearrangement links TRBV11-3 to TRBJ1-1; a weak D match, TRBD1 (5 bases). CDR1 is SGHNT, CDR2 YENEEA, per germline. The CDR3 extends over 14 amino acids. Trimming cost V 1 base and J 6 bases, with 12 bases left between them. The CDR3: CASSLGGVKAEAFF. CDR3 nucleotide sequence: TGTGCCAGCAGCTTAGGGGGGGTTAAGGCTGAAGCTTTCTTT.

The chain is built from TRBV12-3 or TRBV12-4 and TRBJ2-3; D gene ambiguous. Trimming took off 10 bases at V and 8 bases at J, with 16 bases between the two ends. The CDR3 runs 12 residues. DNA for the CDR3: TGTGCCACCTCGTCGAAGCTCCCTACGCAGTATTTT. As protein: CATSSKLPTQYF.

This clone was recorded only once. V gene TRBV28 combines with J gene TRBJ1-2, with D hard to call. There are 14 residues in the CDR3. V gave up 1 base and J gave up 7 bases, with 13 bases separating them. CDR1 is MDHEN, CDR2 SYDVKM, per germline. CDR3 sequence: CASSLSNPYLGYTF. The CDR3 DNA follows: TGTGCCAGCAGTTTATCTAACCCTTACCTTGGCTACACCTTC.

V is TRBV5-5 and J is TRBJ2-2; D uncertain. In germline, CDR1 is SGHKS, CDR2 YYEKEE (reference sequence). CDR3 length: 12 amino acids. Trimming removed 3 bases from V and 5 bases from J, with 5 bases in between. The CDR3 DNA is TGTGCCAGCAGCTCCGGGACCGGGGAGCTGTTTTTT. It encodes CASSSGTGELFF.

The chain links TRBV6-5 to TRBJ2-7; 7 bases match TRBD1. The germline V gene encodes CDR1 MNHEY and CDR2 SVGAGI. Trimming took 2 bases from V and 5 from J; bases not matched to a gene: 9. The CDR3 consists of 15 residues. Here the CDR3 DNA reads TGTGCCAGCAGTTACGGGACCGGGACAGCCAACGAGCAGTACTTC. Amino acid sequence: CASSYGTGTANEQYF.

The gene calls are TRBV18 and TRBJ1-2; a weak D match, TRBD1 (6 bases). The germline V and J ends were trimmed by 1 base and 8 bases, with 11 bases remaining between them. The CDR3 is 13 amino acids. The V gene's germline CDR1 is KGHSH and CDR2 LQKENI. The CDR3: CASSPQGEGGYTF. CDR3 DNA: TGTGCCAGCTCACCACAGGGGGAAGGAGGCTACACCTTC.